This TCR beta chain was captured by sequencing in a study of T cell responses to AZD1222 COVID-19 vaccine. On the study more broadly: The study pooled second doses at about 4 or about 12 weeks. Findings and caveats of the study: An increase in Spike-specific TCR breadth and depth was observed after two AZD1222 doses. Repertoires were obtained solely post-peak T cell response. At baseline, seropositivity was found in only a handful of AZD1222 recipients.

Method: immunoSEQ multiplex PCR; TCRdb's copy keeps in-frame clones and lacks some. Of more than 95,000 clones listed, 92% were seen once; the top ten hold 1.1%. The length of the CDR3 is 18 residues. The germline gives CDR1 KGHSH, CDR2 LQKENI. Trimming removed 2 bases from V and 0 bases from J; junction bases left unmatched: 5. A remark on this clone: Its antigen is not known.

The sample in question was peripheral blood, obtained on day 0 of AZD1222 vaccination. The clonotype was recovered from an adult in good health. The V call is TRBV18, the J call TRBJ1-4; TRBD1 matches 11 bases. CDR3 protein: CASSPADRGRATNEKLFF. The CDR3 DNA reads TGTGCCAGCTCACCAGCGGACAGGGGGCGAGCAACTAATGAAAAACTGTTTTTT.